The clone carrying this TCR beta chain appeared many times. Germline CDR1 is DFQATT and CDR2 is SNEGSKA (reference sequence). The CDR3 totals 12 residues. V dropped 4 bases and J dropped 3 bases, with 10 bases sitting between them. Unique molecular identifiers were incorporated when the TCRbeta library was constructed. MiXCR was run by TCRdb on the PCR reads, yielding one entry per CDR3 protein. This table holds around 600,000 distinct CDR3 sequences, over 15% found once. The sample is drawn from a study of T-cell reconstitution after alpha-beta-depleted transplantation in children. The sample here was PBMCs from the stem cell graft donor, taken from the stem cell graft. V is TRBV20-1 and J is TRBJ2-7, with a possible D match to TRBD2 (5 bases). This sequence was found in a human donor who donated a stem cell graft to a child with acute myeloid leukemia. The CDR3 DNA reads TGCAGTGCTATCGACGGGGACTACGAGCAGTACTTC. This gives the protein CSAIDGDYEQYF.